The clone carrying this T cell receptor beta chain has more than one count but fewer than ten. The antigen remains undetermined. This specimen belongs to a study of T cell repertoires in urothelial bladder cancer. Study-wide points: Infiltrating lymphocytes: median around 2% in carcinoma versus about 12% in benign specimens. In carcinoma specimens, a single clone made up to roughly 15% of infiltrating lymphocytes.

Sequenced by immunoSEQ multiplex PCR; TCRdb stores in-frame clones only, minus some. The sample includes about 910 clones, 55% to 75% of them seen just once. CDR1 and CDR2 (germline): DFQATT, SNEGSKA (reference sequence). Trimming took off 4 bases at V and 7 bases at J, with 10 bases between the two ends. The CDR3 is 11 residues long. This TCR was recovered from a human donor with urothelial carcinoma. The chain links TRBV20-1 to TRBJ2-5; D is ambiguous. The sample comprised tumor-infiltrating cells from bladder cancer. The CDR3 bases are TGCAGTGCTACGGTTAGGATGACCCAGTACTTC. It codes for CSATVRMTQYF.